This record looks at one T cell receptor (beta chain) sequence and its context. Its antigen remains unknown. This specimen comes from a study of CXCR3-negative and CXCR3-positive naive CD8 T cells. General study points: Diversity in memory CD8+ cells fell much lower than the comparably high levels seen in both naive subsets. TCR strength was inferred from TRB CDR3 properties, while surface CD5 was comparable between naive subsets.

TRB cDNA was prepared as libraries by UMI-labeled 5' RACE. With the 5' RACE reads reprocessed, TCRdb shows one record per CDR3 protein and no DNA. Here the sample table reports approximately 41,000 distinct CDR3 sequences. In germline, CDR1 is MDHEN, CDR2 SYDVKM. CDR3 length: 17 amino acids. Input material: memory CD8+ T cells from blood. This clonotype was sampled from a human donor in good health. Some clones in this sample may be carry-over from other donors' samples. The chain employs TRBV28 and TRBJ2-5; checking the TCRdb D call of TRBD2 is not possible without DNA. The CDR3 protein is CASSLAELASGAETQYF.